This entry concerns a single T cell receptor (beta chain). Its specificity is not known. As for time point: baseline, week 1 (first vaccination visit). Treatment described: pre-vaccination baseline after standard-of-care therapy. Tumors from donors were new WHO grade 3 or 4 IDH1-mutant astrocytomas with ATRX loss. The sample belongs to a study of a mutant IDH1 vaccine in newly diagnosed glioma. Findings of the study overall: Variations in leading peripheral T cell clonotypes appeared to have no connection with pseudoprogression.

Profiling relied on immunoSEQ multiplex PCR, and the TCRdb table lists in-frame clones only, not all of them. The sample comprises about 54,000 clones, 80% to 90% of which are singletons, and roughly 19% rests with the top ten. The trim removed 0 bases at V and 4 bases at J, leaving 10 bases unmatched. This CDR3 contains 18 residues. Germline V gene sequence: CDR1 PRHDT, CDR2 FYEKMQ (reference sequence). The specimen was PBMCs, collected from a glioma patient treated with radiotherapy, temozolomide or both. The V and J genes are TRBV13 and TRBJ2-1; TRBD2 aligns across 9 bases. This sequence originates from a man in his late teens or twenties with glioma. The CDR3 region has the DNA TGTGCCAGCAGCTTAGGCCTCAGTGGGCTAGCGGGGTACAATGAGCAGTTCTTC. The encoded protein is CASSLGLSGLAGYNEQFF.